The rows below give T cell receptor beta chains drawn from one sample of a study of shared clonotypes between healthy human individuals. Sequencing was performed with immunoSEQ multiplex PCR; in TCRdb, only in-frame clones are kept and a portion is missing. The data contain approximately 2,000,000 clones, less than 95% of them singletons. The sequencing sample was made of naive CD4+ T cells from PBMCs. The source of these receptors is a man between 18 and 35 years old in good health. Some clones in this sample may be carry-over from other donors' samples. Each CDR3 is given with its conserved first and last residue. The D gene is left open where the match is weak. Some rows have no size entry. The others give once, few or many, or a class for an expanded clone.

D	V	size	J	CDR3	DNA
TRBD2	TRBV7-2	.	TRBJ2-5	CASSLFGGRETQYF	TGTGCCAGCAGCTTATTCGGGGGGAGGGAGACCCAGTACTTC
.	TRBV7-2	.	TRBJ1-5	CASSLQGISNQPQHF	TGTGCCAGCAGCCTCCAGGGTATTAGCAATCAGCCCCAGCATTTT
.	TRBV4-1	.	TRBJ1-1	CASALFESMNTEAFF	TGCGCCAGCGCACTATTCGAGTCGATGAACACTGAAGCTTTCTTT
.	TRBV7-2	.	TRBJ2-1	CASSLGGQGEQFF	TGTGCCAGCAGCTTAGGAGGTCAGGGGGAGCAGTTCTTC
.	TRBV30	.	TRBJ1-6	CAWSVGRNNSPLHF	TGTGCCTGGAGTGTTGGCAGAAATAATTCACCCCTCCACTTT
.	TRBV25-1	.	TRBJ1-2	CASGTWGGYGYTF	TGTGCCAGCGGGACCTGGGGAGGCTATGGCTACACCTTC
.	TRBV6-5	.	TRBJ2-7	CASSFLGTYEQYF	TGTGCCAGCAGTTTCCTCGGGACCTACGAGCAGTACTTC
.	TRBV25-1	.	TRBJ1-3	CASSGRGATAGNTIYF	TGTGCCAGCAGTGGCCGAGGAGCTACCGCTGGAAACACCATATATTTT
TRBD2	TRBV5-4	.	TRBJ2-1	CASREAGGDNEQFF	TGTGCCAGCCGGGAGGCGGGGGGGGACAATGAGCAGTTCTTC
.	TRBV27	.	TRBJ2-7	CAIGRPQSYEQYF	TGTGCCATCGGGAGACCCCAGTCCTACGAGCAGTACTTC
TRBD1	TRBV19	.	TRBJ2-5	CASSMMRRYQGAQETQYF	TGTGCCAGTAGTATGATGAGGAGATACCAGGGGGCACAAGAGACCCAGTACTTC
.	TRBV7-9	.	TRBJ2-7	CASSFVREGEQYF	TGTGCCAGCAGCTTTGTCCGGGAAGGGGAGCAGTACTTC
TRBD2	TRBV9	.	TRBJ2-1	CASSVGGTSGLNEQFF	TGTGCCAGCAGCGTAGGGGGGACTAGCGGCCTCAATGAGCAGTTCTTC
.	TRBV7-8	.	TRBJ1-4	CASSLQGLGEKLFF	TGTGCCAGCAGCCTACAGGGTTTAGGTGAAAAACTGTTTTTT
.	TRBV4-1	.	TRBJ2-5	CASSQVVGETQYF	TGCGCCAGCAGCCAAGTCGTAGGGGAGACCCAGTACTTC
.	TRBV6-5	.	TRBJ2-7	CASSYASEQYF	TGTGCCAGCAGTTATGCCTCCGAGCAGTACTTC
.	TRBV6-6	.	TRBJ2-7	CASSYEALVHEQYF	TGTGCCAGCAGTTACGAGGCCCTCGTCCACGAGCAGTACTTC
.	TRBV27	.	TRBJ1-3	CASSPTSFRLTGNTIYF	TGTGCCAGCAGTCCGACCTCATTCCGGTTAACAGGAAACACCATATATTTT
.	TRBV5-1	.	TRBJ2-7	CASSLLGGTYEQYF	TGCGCCAGCAGCTTGCTGGGCGGAACCTACGAGCAGTACTTC
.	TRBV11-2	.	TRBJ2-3	CASSLGAGRFTDTQYF	TGTGCCAGCAGCTTGGGGGCGGGCCGATTCACAGATACGCAGTATTTT
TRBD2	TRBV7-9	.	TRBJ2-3	CASSSGLAGGPKADTQYF	TGTGCCAGCAGCTCGGGACTAGCGGGAGGGCCGAAAGCGGATACGCAGTATTTT
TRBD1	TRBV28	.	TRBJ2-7	CASSLDRVGPYEQYF	TGTGCCAGCAGCCTGGACAGGGTTGGCCCCTACGAGCAGTACTTC
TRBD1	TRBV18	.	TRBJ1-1	CASSHGQGNTEAFF	TGTGCCAGCTCACACGGACAGGGCAACACTGAAGCTTTCTTT
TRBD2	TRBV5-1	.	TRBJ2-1	CASSALGTRYNEQFF	TGCGCCAGCAGCGCATTAGGGACTAGGTACAATGAGCAGTTCTTC
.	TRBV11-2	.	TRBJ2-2	CASSRTTGSNTGELFF	TGTGCCAGCAGCCGAACGACAGGCTCGAACACCGGGGAGCTGTTTTTT
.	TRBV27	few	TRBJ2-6	CASRTSGANVLTF	TGTGCCAGCAGGACCTCTGGGGCCAACGTCCTGACTTTC
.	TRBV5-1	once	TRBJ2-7	CASTSQGYEQYF	TGCGCCAGCACCTCGCAGGGCTACGAGCAGTACTTC